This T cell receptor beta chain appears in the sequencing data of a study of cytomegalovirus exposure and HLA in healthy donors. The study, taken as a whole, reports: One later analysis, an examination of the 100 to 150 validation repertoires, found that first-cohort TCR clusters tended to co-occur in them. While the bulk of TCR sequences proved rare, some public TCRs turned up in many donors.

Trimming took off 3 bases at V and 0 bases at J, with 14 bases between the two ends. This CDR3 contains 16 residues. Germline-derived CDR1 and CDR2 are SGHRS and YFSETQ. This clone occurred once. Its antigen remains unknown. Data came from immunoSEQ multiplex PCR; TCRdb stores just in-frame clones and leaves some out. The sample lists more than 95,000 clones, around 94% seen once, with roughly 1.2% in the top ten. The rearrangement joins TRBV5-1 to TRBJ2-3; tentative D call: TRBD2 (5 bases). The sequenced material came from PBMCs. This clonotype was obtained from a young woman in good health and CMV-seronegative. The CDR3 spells CASSSLPSGSTDTQYF. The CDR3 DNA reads TGCGCCAGCAGCTCGCTCCCCAGCGGAAGCACAGATACGCAGTATTTT. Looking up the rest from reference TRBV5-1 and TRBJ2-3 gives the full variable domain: KAGVTQTPRYLIKTRGQQVTLSCSPISGHRSVSWYQQTPGQGLQFLFEYFSETQRNKGNFPGRFSGRQFSNSRSEMNVSTLELGDSALYLCASSSLPSGSTDTQYFGPGTRLTVL.